These T cell receptor beta chains were read from a single sample in a study of control samples from healthy donors and cancer patients. Produced via immunoSEQ multiplex PCR; TCRdb's table is partial and in-frame only. Here the sample spans under 95,000 clones, roughly 90% being singletons. Source material: blood. All receptors derive from a woman younger than 45 in good health. Both conserved end residues are part of each CDR3. The order of the fields is J gene, clone size, V gene, D gene, CDR3 DNA, CDR3 protein. The D gene is left open where the match is weak. Size values are once, few and many counts, or a class for expanded clones, and some rows have none.

>TRBJ1-2|-|TRBV9|-
TGTGCCAGCAGCGTTCTGGACAATAACGGCTACACCTTC
CASSVLDNNGYTF
>TRBJ2-7|-|TRBV15|TRBD1
TGTGCCACCAGCAGAGATGGACAGGGGAGAACCTACGAGCAGTACTTC
CATSRDGQGRTYEQYF
>TRBJ1-1|-|TRBV6-5|-
TGTGCCAGCAGGGAGGGGACATGGGGGAACACTGAAGCTTTCTTT
CASREGTWGNTEAFF
>TRBJ2-1|-|TRBV15|TRBD2
TGTGCCACCAGCAGAGATTACCAGGGACTAGCGGGGGGGAATGAGCAGTTCTTC
CATSRDYQGLAGGNEQFF
>TRBJ2-2|-|TRBV12-3/TRBV12-4|-
TGTGCCAGCAGTTTTGACACCGGGGAGCTGTTTTTT
CASSFDTGELFF
>TRBJ2-3|-|TRBV5-4|-
TGTGCCAGCAGCTTGGCCGGTAGGCCTAGCACAGATACGCAGTATTTT
CASSLAGRPSTDTQYF
>TRBJ1-2|-|TRBV2|-
TGTGCCAGCAGTGAGGCGGAATATGGCTACACCTTC
CASSEAEYGYTF
>TRBJ2-7|few|TRBV6-2/TRBV6-3|-
TGTGCCAGCAGTTATGGATCTAAACCCACCTACGAGCAGTACTTC
CASSYGSKPTYEQYF
>TRBJ2-7|-|TRBV28|-
TGTGCCAGCAGTCAGACAACTAGCAACGAGCAGTACTTC
CASSQTTSNEQYF
>TRBJ2-1|-|TRBV19|TRBD2
TGTGCCAGTAGTCCCCTCACAGCGGGGGGGTCCAATGAGCAGTTCTTC
CASSPLTAGGSNEQFF
>TRBJ1-5|-|TRBV7-9|-
TGTGCCAGCAGCTTATGGGGAGATCAGCCCCAGCATTTT
CASSLWGDQPQHF
>TRBJ1-4|-|TRBV9|TRBD1
TGTGCCAGCAGCGCCGGACAGGGAAGGGGTGAAAAACTGTTTTTT
CASSAGQGRGEKLFF
>TRBJ1-1|-|TRBV6-5|-
TGTGCCACCCAACTGAACACTGAAGCTTTCTTT
CATQLNTEAFF
>TRBJ1-5|once|TRBV10-3|-
TGTGCCATCAGTGAGAGAGCGGGGGGAGGCAATCAGCCCCAGCATTTT
CAISERAGGGNQPQHF
>TRBJ2-2|-|TRBV7-3|TRBD1
TGTGCCAGCAGCCCGAGACAGGGCACCGGGGAGCTGTTTTTT
CASSPRQGTGELFF
>TRBJ2-7|-|TRBV7-2|TRBD1
TGTGCCAGCAGCACTAGGACAGGGAGATACGAGCAGTACTTC
CASSTRTGRYEQYF